This TCR beta chain was documented in a study of naive and memory T cell subsets. Many counts were recorded for this clonotype. As to treatment: skin biopsy from saline-injected control site (resident skin T cells). Reverse transcription used DNase-treated unsorted total RNA, aiming for roughly 1 to 1000 ng. The library had UMIs added by 3' ligation of an oligonucleotide to TCR cDNA. The germline V and J ends were trimmed by 5 bases and 4 bases, with 20 bases remaining between them. The CDR3 is 16 residues long. Germline V gene lookup returns CDR1 MDHEN and CDR2 SYDVKM. The SP2 primer and nested alpha and beta constant region primers amplified ligated cDNA in four rounds. Alpha and beta constant region primers primed reverse transcription for blood and skin samples. MiXCR was run by TCRdb on the UMI-ligation and nested PCR reads, yielding one entry per CDR3 protein. This sample yields about 2,000 distinct CDR3 sequences, of which around 4.1% are seen a single time; approximately 19% belongs to the top ten.

The material was skin, obtained from a saline injection site in the skin. The chain couples TRBV28 to TRBJ1-1; tentatively, D is TRBD1 (6 bases). The clonotype originates from an adult in good health. The CDR3 is CASSPPGGGRLTEAFF. In DNA form, the CDR3 reads TGTGCCAGCAGTCCCCCAGGAGGGGGTCGGCTCACTGAAGCTTTCTTT.